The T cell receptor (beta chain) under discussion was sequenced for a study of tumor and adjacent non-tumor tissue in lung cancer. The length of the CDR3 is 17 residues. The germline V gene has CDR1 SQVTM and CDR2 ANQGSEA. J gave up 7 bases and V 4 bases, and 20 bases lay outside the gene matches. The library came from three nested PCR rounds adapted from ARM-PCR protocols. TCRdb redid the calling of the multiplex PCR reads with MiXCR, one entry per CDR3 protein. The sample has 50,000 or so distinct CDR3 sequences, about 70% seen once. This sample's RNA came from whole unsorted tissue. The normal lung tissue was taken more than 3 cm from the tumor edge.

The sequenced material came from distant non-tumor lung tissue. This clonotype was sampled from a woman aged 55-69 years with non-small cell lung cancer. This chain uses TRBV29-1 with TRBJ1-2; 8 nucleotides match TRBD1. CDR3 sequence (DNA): TGCAGCGTTGCCTCCCCCTTCGCTGCAGGGGGCGTCGGTGGCTACACCTTC. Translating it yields CSVASPFAAGGVGGYTF. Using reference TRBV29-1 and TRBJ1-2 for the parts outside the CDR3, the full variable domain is SAVISQKPSRDICQRGTSLTIQCQVDSQVTMMFWYRQQPGQSLTLIATANQGSEATYESGFVIDKFPISRPNLTFSTLTVSNMSPEDSSIYLCSVASPFAAGGVGGYTFGSGTRLTVV.